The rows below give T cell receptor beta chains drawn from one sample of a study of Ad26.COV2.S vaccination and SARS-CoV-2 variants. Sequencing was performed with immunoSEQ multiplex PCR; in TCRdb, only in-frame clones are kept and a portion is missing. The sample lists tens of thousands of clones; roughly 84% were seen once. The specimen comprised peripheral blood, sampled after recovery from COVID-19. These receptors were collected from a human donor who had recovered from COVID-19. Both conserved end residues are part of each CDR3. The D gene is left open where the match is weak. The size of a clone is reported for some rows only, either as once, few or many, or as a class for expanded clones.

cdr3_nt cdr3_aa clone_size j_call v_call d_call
TGCGCCAGCAGCCCCGGACTAGCGGGAGATGAGCAGTTCTTC CASSPGLAGDEQFF - TRBJ2-1 TRBV5-1 TRBD2
TGTGCCAGCTCACCAGGGACTAACTCCTACGAGCAGTACTTC CASSPGTNSYEQYF - TRBJ2-7 TRBV18 TRBD2
TGTGCCAGCAGTGAGGGGACATACCAAGAGACCCAGTACTTC CASSEGTYQETQYF - TRBJ2-5 TRBV6-1 -
TGTGCCAGCTCACTTTCCGGGACAGGGGTCGCTGAAGCTTTCTTT CASSLSGTGVAEAFF - TRBJ1-1 TRBV18 TRBD1
TGCAGTGCTAGTGAGGGGGAGTCCTATAATTCACCCCTCCACTTT CSASEGESYNSPLHF - TRBJ1-6 TRBV20-1 -
TGCGCCAGCAGCCCTGGCGGCAGTGGGGAGACCCAGTACTTC CASSPGGSGETQYF - TRBJ2-5 TRBV5-1 -
TGCGCCAGCAGCTCGATCAACGAGGGTTCACCCCTCCACTTT CASSSINEGSPLHF once TRBJ1-6 TRBV5-1 -
TGCGCCAGCAGCCGAACAGGGGCCGCGGCTTTCTTT CASSRTGAAAFF - TRBJ1-1 TRBV10-1 TRBD1
TGTGCCAGCAGCGTAAAAGTAGCGGGGGGACCCTTGGACGGGGAGCTGTTTTTT CASSVKVAGGPLDGELFF - TRBJ2-2 TRBV9 TRBD2
TGTGCCAGCAGTTTCCACGGGACCATGGGGAACACCATATATTTT CASSFHGTMGNTIYF - TRBJ1-3 TRBV28 -